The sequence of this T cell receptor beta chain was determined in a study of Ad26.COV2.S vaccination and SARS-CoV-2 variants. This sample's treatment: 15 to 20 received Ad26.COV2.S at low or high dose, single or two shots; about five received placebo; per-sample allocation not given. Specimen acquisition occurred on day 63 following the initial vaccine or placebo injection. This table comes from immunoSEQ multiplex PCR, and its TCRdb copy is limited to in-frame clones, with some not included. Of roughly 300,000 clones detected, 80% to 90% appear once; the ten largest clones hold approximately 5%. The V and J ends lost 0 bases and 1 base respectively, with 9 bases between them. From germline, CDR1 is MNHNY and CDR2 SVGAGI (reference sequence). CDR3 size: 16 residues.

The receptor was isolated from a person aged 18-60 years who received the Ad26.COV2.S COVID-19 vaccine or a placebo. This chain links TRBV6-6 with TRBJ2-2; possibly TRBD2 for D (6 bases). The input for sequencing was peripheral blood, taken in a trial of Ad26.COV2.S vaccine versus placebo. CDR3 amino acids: CASSYSIAVNTGELFF. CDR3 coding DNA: TGTGCCAGCAGTTACTCGATAGCGGTGAACACCGGGGAGCTGTTTTTT.